This T cell receptor beta chain came from a study of shared clonotypes between healthy human individuals. The study, taken as a whole, reports: Apart from blood, nothing was sampled; tissue repertoires likely differ. Donor clonotype sharing was expected to depend on sequencing depth.

Comments on this clone: No antigen is known for it.

The data were produced by immunoSEQ multiplex PCR, yet TCRdb's version contains in-frame clones alone and is incomplete. Altogether approximately 2.4 million clones are present, roughly 95% being singletons, with the ten largest covering approximately 0.13%. The V gene's germline CDR1 is MNHEY and CDR2 SMNVEV (reference sequence). CDR3 size: 16 residues. Trimming removed 4 bases from V and 3 bases from J; junction bases left unmatched: 11. The chain uses TRBV27 and TRBJ1-2, with 7 nucleotides matching TRBD1. The source of this sequence is a man between 18 and 29 years old in good health. Sample: naive CD4+ T cells sorted from blood. Subset reported: CD45RA+ positively selected. CDR3 nucleotide sequence: TGTGCCAGCAGTTCAATTCCGACAGGGCCTTACTATGGCTACACCTTC. Its protein is CASSSIPTGPYYGYTF.